This record concerns one T cell receptor beta chain sequence. Its binding antigen is unknown. Base qualities are not recorded, but no much larger clone differs from it by a single base. The donors were healthy, HIV-negative adults who had no recently reported acute infections or vaccinations. All donors were Caucasian adults living in Nashville, Tennessee, USA. For unsorted samples, around 85 million PBMCs were counted, and genomic DNA was extracted using the QIAamp DNA Blood Mini kit. After blood collection by leukapheresis, PBMCs were isolated using Ficoll-Histopaque density gradient centrifugation and then cryopreserved in the vapor phase of liquid nitrogen. The data are from a study of shared clonotypes between healthy human individuals (dated by TCRdb to 2019 to 2021). For the wider study: A couple of women and a few men aged 18 to 49 years were included in the cohort. Between about 0.94 and 10 billion PBMCs per donor were obtained by leukapheresis. To estimate repertoire size and how much clonotype sharing occurs between individuals, the study deeply sequenced the blood TCR repertoires of about 5 healthy adults. Libraries were prepared and TCR repertoires were sequenced by different laboratories using diverse techniques, in order to increase sequencing depth and limit assay-specific biases.

TCR CDR3 regions were amplified from genomic DNA by multiplex PCR using the deep immunoSEQ assay. For each cell subset, the extracted genomic DNA was distributed evenly across all wells of several immunoSEQ 96-well plates, and each plate served as one replicate. Each replicate PCR for unsorted PBMC received roughly 300 ng genomic DNA, equal to around 30,000 T cell genomes. Unsorted PBMC genomic DNA was sequenced across ten immunoSEQ deep assay plates. Purified libraries were measured with a Qubit 3.0 fluorometer, size-checked on a Bioanalyzer 2100, and measured again with the KAPA Library Quantification kit. A separate single-read 150-cycle Illumina NextSeq 550 flow cell was used to sequence each immunoSEQ 96-well plate. Per the source publication's procedure: Because the immunoSEQ output held only junctional sequences and lacked quality scores, the filtering could not match the filtering applied to full-length reads. To assign V/J genes and CDR3, sequences were annotated against IMGT germline references using PyIR, a Python wrapper for IgBLAST v1.9. Reads with weak V/J assignments (E-value above 1e-6), missing CDR3, stop codons, out-of-frame junctions, or ambiguous translated residues were removed. A V3J clonotype was defined by an identical inferred V gene, J gene, and CDR3 amino acid sequence. Percentage overlap between repertoires was computed as shared unique clonotypes divided by the size of the smaller repertoire. Three approaches were used to assess repertoire richness: RTK rarefaction, the Chao1 estimator, and Recon v2.1 estimates of unobserved clonotypes. TCRdb limited this immuneACCESS table to in-frame rearrangements with V and J called. A share of clones is missing; checked studies link under half to unresolved V genes, and the rest is unexplained. Clone size and V and J calls were adopted from that table, with D and trimming inferred from the DNA. This sample holds about 490,000 clones; 75% to 85% were observed only once. Jointly, the top ten make up over 10% of the sample.

General conclusions and limits of the study: Based on pairwise subsampling, the degree of clonotype sharing among donors was expected to be affected by sequencing depth. The genetic and exposure-history diversity represented was limited by the small number of donors. Sampling was restricted to blood, and TCR repertoires in tissue are likely to differ from TCR repertoires in blood.

V and J lose 6 bases and 5 bases, and a span of 13 bases separates them. The germline V gene gives CDR1 as MNHEY and CDR2 as SVGAGI. From its cysteine to its phenylalanine, the CDR3 spans 14 amino acids. This entry keeps only the CDR3 DNA: 42 bases, framed from base 1. The receptor chain draws on TRBV6-5 and TRBJ1-4; TRBD1 might be the D gene, on 6 matching bases. This TCR was recovered from a woman aged 40 to 50 in good health. Some clones in this sample may be carry-over from other donors' samples. Material for sequencing was PBMCs. The bases are TGTGCCAGCAGAGTGACAGGCAGAAATGAAAAACTGTTTTTT. This is translated as CASRVTGRNEKLFF.